This T cell receptor (beta chain) was documented in a study of blood T cell repertoires in COVID-19. Study-wide context: Spain, Italy and the United States supplied samples that represented acute and convalescent COVID-19. PBMCs, B-cell-depleted T cells, or T cells were the source of the cDNA or gDNA that made up the material.

CDR1 and CDR2 (germline): MDHEN, SYDVKM. This CDR3 has 19 amino acids. V was pared by 1 base and J by 3 bases, with 22 bases between. Original processing notes: How many nucleated cells were present was estimated from reference gene primer amplification. Assay: immunoSEQ multiplex PCR; the TCRdb copy retains only in-frame clones and omits some. From that table come the V and J calls and clone size; the DNA was used to work out D and trimming. The sample holds just under 95,000 clones, about 80% seen once. The clonotype comes from a human donor in a cohort sampled during active COVID-19. The sequencing input was peripheral blood. J is TRBJ2-4 and V is TRBV28; a weak D match, TRBD2 (6 bases). CDR3 loop: CASSLFGQGAGTLKNIQYF. As DNA, the CDR3 is TGTGCCAGCAGTTTATTCGGTCAAGGGGCGGGAACACTCAAAAACATTCAGTACTTC.